This T cell receptor beta chain was sequenced during a study of PD-1 blockade in classical Hodgkin lymphoma. Study-level background: On a schedule of every 2 weeks, patients received nivolumab 3 mg/kg intravenously. Study findings and constraints: Newly diagnosed patients were said to have less baseline TCR diversity than healthy donors did.

Sample time point: cycle 4 day 1 (C4D1), after more than five weeks of nivolumab. Every patient relapsed after autologous stem cell transplantation, and brentuximab vedotin exposure varied. Negative selection with magnets was how CD8+ T cells were isolated from the thawed PBMCs. Profiled with immunoSEQ multiplex PCR; TCRdb holds only in-frame clones, not every one. The sample holds 20,000 or so clones, about 87% seen once. The CDR3 is made up of 12 amino acids. Trimming took off 0 bases at V and 13 bases at J, with 13 bases between the two ends. Per the germline V gene, CDR1 is SGHNT and CDR2 is YYREEE (reference sequence). This clone was found once. Its matching antigen is unknown.

The chain combines TRBV5-4 with TRBJ1-2; possibly TRBD1 for D (5 bases). The TCR comes from a human donor with classical Hodgkin lymphoma. The sample here was CD8+ T cells from blood, taken before the fourth cycle of nivolumab. The CDR3 DNA sequence: TGTGCCAGCAGCTTGGTGAACGGGGACCCCACCTTC. This encodes CASSLVNGDPTF.